A selection of T cell receptor beta chains follows, all from one sample in a study of regulatory T cells in long-lasting Graves disease. TCRdb independently ran MiXCR on the multiplex PCR reads; one entry per CDR3 protein. The sample records 350,000 to 450,000 distinct CDR3 sequences, approximately 15% being singletons. Another study also made use of these data, one on T cells in Graves' hyperthyroidism and ophthalmopathy.

This specimen consisted of peripheral blood mononuclear cells (PBMCs), obtained at new diagnosis, from a patient treated with antithyroid drugs. The receptors originated from a man in his forties with Graves disease. The CDR3 runs from the conserved cysteine through the conserved F or W. A D gene is named only where the DNA matches it firmly. Only part of the rows carry a size: once, few, many, or a class if the clone is expanded.

v_call	j_call	d_call	clone_size	cdr3_nt	cdr3_aa
TRBV2	TRBJ2-3	TRBD2	many	TGTGCCAGCAGTGAAGGACGTTCTAGCGGGGGCCGGTTAGATACGCAGTATTTT	CASSEGRSSGGRLDTQYF
TRBV24-1	TRBJ1-5	NA	NA	TGTGCCACGGGCCCGATAGGGTGCCCAGAAAATCAGCCCCAGCATTTT	CATGPIGCPENQPQHF
TRBV12-3/TRBV12-4	TRBJ2-3	NA	many	TGTGCCAGCAGGTCGATACTCACGCCCTTCCCAGATACGCAGTATTTT	CASRSILTPFPDTQYF
TRBV12-3/TRBV12-4	TRBJ1-2	NA	many	TGTGCCAGCAGTCCAATCAAGGGACTCCGCCGATATAACTATGGCTACACCTTC	CASSPIKGLRRYNYGYTF
TRBV18	TRBJ1-1	NA	NA	TGTGCCAGCTCACGGGACCGATCGAACACTGAAGCTTTCTTT	CASSRDRSNTEAFF
TRBV11-1	TRBJ2-3	TRBD2	NA	TGTGCCAGCAGTACTGGACTAGCGGGGAACACAGATGCGCAGTATTTT	CASSTGLAGNTDAQYF
TRBV5-1	TRBJ2-3	NA	few	TGCGCCAGCAGCTTGGCCCGGGACATCCGAACAGATACGCAGTATTTT	CASSLARDIRTDTQYF
TRBV4-1	TRBJ1-1	NA	many	TGCGCCAGCAGCCGTGACTGGGGCTTGAACACTGAAGCTTTCTTT	CASSRDWGLNTEAFF
TRBV18	TRBJ2-3	NA	many	TGTGCCAGCTCACCAATTATTTCACCCGACCCAGATACGCAGTATTTT	CASSPIISPDPDTQYF
TRBV7-9	TRBJ2-5	TRBD1	many	TGTGCCAGCAGCTCCCGCATGGACAGGCCAGAGACCCAGTACTTC	CASSSRMDRPETQYF
TRBV5-1	TRBJ2-1	TRBD1	many	TGCGCCAGCAGCTTCGTTCAGGGGGCGAATGAGCAGTTCTTC	CASSFVQGANEQFF
TRBV28	TRBJ1-1	TRBD1	many	TGTGCCAGCAGTTGGGGACAGGTCTACACTGAAGCTTTCTTT	CASSWGQVYTEAFF